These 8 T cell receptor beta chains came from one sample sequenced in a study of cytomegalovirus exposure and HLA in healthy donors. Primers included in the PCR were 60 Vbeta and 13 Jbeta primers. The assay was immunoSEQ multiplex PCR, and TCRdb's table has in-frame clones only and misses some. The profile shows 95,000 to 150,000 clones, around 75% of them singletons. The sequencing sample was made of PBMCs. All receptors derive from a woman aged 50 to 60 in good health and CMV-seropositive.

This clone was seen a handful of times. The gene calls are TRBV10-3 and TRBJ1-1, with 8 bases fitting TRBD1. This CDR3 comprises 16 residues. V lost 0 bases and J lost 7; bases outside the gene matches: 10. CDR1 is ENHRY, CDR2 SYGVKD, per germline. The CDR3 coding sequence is TGTGCCATCAGTGAGTCGCACGGGACAGGCCCTTTTGAAGCTTTCTTT. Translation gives CAISESHGTGPFEAFF.

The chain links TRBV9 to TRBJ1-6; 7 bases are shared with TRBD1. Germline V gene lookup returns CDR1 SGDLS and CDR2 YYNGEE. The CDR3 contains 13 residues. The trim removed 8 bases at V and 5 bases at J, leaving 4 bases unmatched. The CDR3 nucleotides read TGTGCCAGGGGACAGCGACATAATTCACCCCTCCACTTT. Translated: CARGQRHNSPLHF.

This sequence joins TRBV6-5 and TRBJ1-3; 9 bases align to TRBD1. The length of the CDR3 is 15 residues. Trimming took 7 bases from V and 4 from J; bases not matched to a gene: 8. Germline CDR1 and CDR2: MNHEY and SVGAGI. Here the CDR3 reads CASTQQGARGNTIYF. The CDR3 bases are TGTGCCAGCACTCAACAGGGGGCGCGGGGAAACACCATATATTTT.

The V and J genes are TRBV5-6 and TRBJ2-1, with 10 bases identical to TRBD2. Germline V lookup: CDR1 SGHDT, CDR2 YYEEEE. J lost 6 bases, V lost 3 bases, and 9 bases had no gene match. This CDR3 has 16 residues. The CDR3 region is CASSSLRSSGSNEQFF. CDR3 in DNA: TGTGCCAGCAGCTCGCTGCGGTCTAGCGGGAGCAATGAGCAGTTCTTC.

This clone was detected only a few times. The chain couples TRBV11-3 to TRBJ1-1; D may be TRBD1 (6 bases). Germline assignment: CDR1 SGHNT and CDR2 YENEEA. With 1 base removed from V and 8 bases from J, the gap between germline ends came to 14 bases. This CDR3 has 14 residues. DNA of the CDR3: TGTGCCAGCAGCTTAGCTTCTGCCGGGACAGAAGCTTTCTTT. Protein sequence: CASSLASAGTEAFF.

Here the CDR3 DNA reads TGTGCCAGCAGCCAAGTTGTAGAACTCACTGAAGCTTTCTTT. Amino acid sequence: CASSQVVELTEAFF. The chain has TRBV4-2 and TRBJ1-1, with D hard to call. This CDR3 comprises 14 residues. V was pared by 1 base and J by 4 bases, with 10 bases between. Germline CDR1 LGHNA, CDR2 YNFKEQ.

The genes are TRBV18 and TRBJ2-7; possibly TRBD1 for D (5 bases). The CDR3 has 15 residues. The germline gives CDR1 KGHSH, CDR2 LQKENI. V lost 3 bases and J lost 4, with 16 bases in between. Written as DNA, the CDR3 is TGTGCCAGCTCACCCCCGGACACGGCCGTGTACGAGCAGTACTTC. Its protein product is CASSPPDTAVYEQYF. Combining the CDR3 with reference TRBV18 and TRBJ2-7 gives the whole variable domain NAGVMQNPRHLVRRRGQEARLRCSPMKGHSHVYWYRQLPEEGLKFMVYLQKENIIDESGMPKERFSAEFPKEGPSILRIQQVVRGDSAAYFCASSPPDTAVYEQYFGPGTRLTVT.

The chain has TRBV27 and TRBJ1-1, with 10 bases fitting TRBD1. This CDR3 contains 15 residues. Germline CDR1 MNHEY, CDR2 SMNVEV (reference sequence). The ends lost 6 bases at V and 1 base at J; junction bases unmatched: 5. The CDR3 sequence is CASSPRTGGNTEAFF. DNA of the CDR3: TGTGCCAGCAGCCCCAGGACAGGGGGGAACACTGAAGCTTTCTTT.